This record concerns one TCR beta chain sequence. This sample is part of a study of T cell changes during pregnancy in multiple sclerosis. The CDR3 is 16 residues long. CDR1 is SGHTA and CDR2 is FQGNSA in the germline V gene. The V gene end was trimmed by 5 bases and the J gene end by 6 bases; junction bases not matched to a gene: 16. The table came from immunoSEQ multiplex PCR; TCRdb's copy has only in-frame clones and leaves some out. This table has 74,000 or so clones, around nine tenths appearing once. The rearrangement joins TRBV7-2 to TRBJ2-7; TRBD1 agrees at 7 bases. The TCR sequence derives from a female donor with multiple sclerosis, enrolled in a pregnancy study. Here the sequenced sample was CD4+ T cells from peripheral blood mononuclear cells, taken before pregnancy. CDR3 protein: CASSARTGRPPREQYF. The CDR3 DNA is TGTGCCAGCAGCGCACGGACAGGTCGGCCACCACGCGAGCAGTACTTC.